A single sample is the source of the 30 T cell receptor beta chains below, sequenced in a study of CD8 T cells in ankylosing spondylitis. Whole-study results and caveats: A motif of 7 to 9 highly homologous TCR beta variants was seen as apparently characteristic of ankylosing spondylitis blood.

TCRdb called the 5' RACE reads again in MiXCR, with one record for every CDR3 protein. This repertoire shows hundreds of thousands of distinct CDR3 sequences, over 9.5% found once; its top ten account for about 0.5%. For these receptors, no antigen is known. Material for sequencing was blood, either unsorted or a sorted T cell fraction (not recorded which). These receptors came from a male donor with ankylosing spondylitis.

This clonotype was detected only a few times. The chain combines TRBV7-2 with TRBJ2-7, with D possibly being TRBD1 (5 bases). CDR1 and CDR2 (germline): SGHTA, FQGNSA. The CDR3 contains 14 residues. V dropped 2 bases and J dropped 6 bases, with 14 bases sitting between them. The CDR3 DNA follows: TGTGCCAGCAGCTTAATGGCAGGGAAGAGCGAGCAGTACTTC. This encodes CASSLMAGKSEQYF.

This clonotype was counted a few times. V and J are TRBV18 and TRBJ2-7, with 9 nucleotides matching TRBD2. J lost 5 bases, V lost 3 bases, and 5 bases had no gene match. The CDR3 has 14 residues. Per germline, CDR1 KGHSH and CDR2 LQKENI. The CDR3 sequence: CASSPRTSEDEQYF. The CDR3 DNA is TGTGCCAGCTCACCGAGGACTAGCGAAGACGAGCAGTACTTC. Looking up the rest from reference TRBV18 and TRBJ2-7 gives the full variable domain: NAGVMQNPRHLVRRRGQEARLRCSPMKGHSHVYWYRQLPEEGLKFMVYLQKENIIDESGMPKERFSAEFPKEGPSILRIQQVVRGDSAAYFCASSPRTSEDEQYFGPGTRLTVT.

This clonotype was recorded a few times. The J gene is TRBJ2-2, the V gene TRBV20-1, with D possibly TRBD2 on 5 matching bases. The CDR3 length is 11 residues. Trimming removed 5 bases at V and 6 bases at J, with 7 bases between. CDR1 and CDR2 from the germline V gene are DFQATT and SNEGSKA (reference sequence). Written as DNA, the CDR3 is TGCAGTGCTCTCGGGGCCGGGGAGCTGTTTTTT. The encoded protein is CSALGAGELFF.

The table lists this clonotype with a few counts. The chain uses TRBV20-1 and TRBJ2-5; D call uncertain. The V and J ends lost 6 bases and 4 bases respectively, with 12 bases between them. Germline V gives CDR1 DFQATT, CDR2 SNEGSKA (reference sequence). This CDR3 spans 12 amino acids. This CDR3 reads CSAGRVLETQYF. Here the CDR3 DNA reads TGCAGTGCGGGCCGGGTCCTAGAGACCCAGTACTTC.

This clonotype appeared a few times. This chain connects TRBV20-1 to TRBJ2-1, with D hard to call. Between the trimmed V and J ends, which lost 7 bases and 4 bases, there was a span of 11 bases. Germline V gene sequence: CDR1 DFQATT, CDR2 SNEGSKA (reference sequence). The CDR3 covers 12 residues. CDR3 amino acids: CSVSVGYNEQFF. The CDR3 region has the DNA TGCAGTGTATCCGTGGGGTACAATGAGCAGTTCTTC.

The chain joins TRBV7-2 to TRBJ2-6; 7 positions match TRBD1. J lost 1 base, V lost 10 bases, and 1 base had no gene match. Germline values: CDR1 SGHTA, CDR2 FQGNSA. CDR3 size: 13 residues. In DNA form, the CDR3 reads TGTGCCATACAGGGGTCTGGGGCCAACGTCCTGACTTTC. It encodes CAIQGSGANVLTF.

This clonotype was seen more than once but under ten times. V and J are TRBV10-3 and TRBJ1-2; weak D call: TRBD1 (5 bases). V was cut by 5 bases and J by 13 bases, with 17 bases left in between. Germline V gene data show CDR1 as ENHRY and CDR2 as SYGVKD. The CDR3 spans 12 residues. Here the CDR3 reads CAISRDVYGGTF. In DNA, the CDR3 is TGTGCCATCAGTCGGGATGTTTATGGGGGCACCTTC.

This sequence joins TRBV20-1 and TRBJ2-7, with D maybe TRBD1 (5 bases). The CDR3 consists of 13 residues. From germline, CDR1 is DFQATT and CDR2 SNEGSKA (reference sequence). Trimming stripped 5 bases from V and 3 bases from J, with 14 bases between. CDR3 sequence: CSARMGPFYEQYF. In DNA form, the CDR3 reads TGCAGTGCTCGAATGGGGCCTTTCTACGAGCAGTACTTC.

This clonotype occurred a few times. The V call is TRBV20-1, the J call TRBJ2-7; 7 bases are shared with TRBD2. Germline lookup yields CDR1 DFQATT and CDR2 SNEGSKA (reference sequence). The CDR3 covers 14 residues. The ends lost 6 bases at V and 1 base at J; junction bases unmatched: 9. The CDR3 reads CSAGTTVESYEQYF. For the CDR3, the DNA is TGCAGTGCGGGGACTACCGTGGAATCCTACGAGCAGTACTTC.

The CDR3 loop reads CASSADPGQGTDTQYF. The CDR3, as DNA: TGCGCCAGCAGCGCGGACCCGGGACAGGGAACAGATACGCAGTATTTT. This chain connects TRBV5-1 to TRBJ2-3; the match to TRBD1 covers 9 bases. After removal of 4 bases from V and 3 bases from J, the junction contained 9 bases not matched to a gene. The CDR3 extends over 16 amino acids. CDR1 and CDR2 (germline): SGHRS, YFSETQ.

The V gene is TRBV7-2, the J gene TRBJ2-5; D unresolved. This CDR3 spans 15 amino acids. V shed 5 bases and J shed 5 bases, with 18 bases lying between them. The germline gives CDR1 SGHTA, CDR2 FQGNSA. CDR3 coding DNA: TGTGCCAGCAGCCCTCCCGGACGGCCGAGGGAGACCCAGTACTTC. It yields the protein CASSPPGRPRETQYF.

This clonotype has ten or more counts. The genes are TRBV27 and TRBJ1-5; the D is unclear. The germline gives CDR1 MNHEY, CDR2 SMNVEV (reference sequence). Trimming left V 1 base short and J 7 bases short, with 5 bases between. This CDR3 region has 12 residues. The CDR3 region is CASSLLGQPQHF. The CDR3 region has the DNA TGTGCCAGCAGTTTATTGGGCCAGCCCCAGCATTTT.

This clonotype has only one observation. This rearrangement joins TRBV11-3 to TRBJ1-1; 7 bases fit TRBD1. This CDR3 comprises 13 residues. The V and J ends lost 4 bases and 7 bases, in that order; junction bases with no gene match: 6. Germline assignment: CDR1 SGHNT and CDR2 YENEEA. The CDR3, as DNA: TGTGCCAGCAGCTCGGGACAGCAATATGAAGCTTTCTTT. This encodes CASSSGQQYEAFF. Variable domain in full (rest from reference TRBV11-3 and TRBJ1-1): EAGVVQSPRYKIIEKKQPVAFWCNPISGHNTLYWYLQNLGQGPELLIRYENEEAVDDSQLPKDRFSAERLKGVDSTLKIQPAELGDSAVYLCASSSGQQYEAFFGQGTRLTVV.

This clonotype was picked up a small number of times. V and J are TRBV4-3 and TRBJ2-7; 9 bases map to TRBD1. CDR1 is LGHNA, CDR2 YSLEER, per germline. There are 16 residues in the CDR3. The junction had 11 bases not matched to a gene; V was cut back by 2 bases and J by 6 bases. Here the CDR3 reads CASSQSLQGASREQYF. The CDR3 nucleotides read TGCGCCAGCAGCCAATCACTACAGGGGGCGAGTCGCGAGCAGTACTTC.

The sample holds one count of this clonotype. The junction departs from germline at one end; a sequencing error may be responsible. The chain joins TRBV19 to TRBJ2-3; perhaps TRBD1 as D (5 bases). This CDR3 contains 13 residues. The V gene's germline CDR1 is LNHDA and CDR2 SQIVND (reference sequence). The CDR3 reads CASSTSATATQYF. The CDR3 coding sequence is TGTGCCAGTAGTACGTCAGCGACAGCTACGCAGTATTTT.

Only a few counts were recorded for this clonotype. The chain has TRBV6-5 and TRBJ2-7; TRBD2 matches 7 bases. The CDR3 sequence is 14 residues long. Germline assignment: CDR1 MNHEY and CDR2 SVGAGI. V shed 2 bases and J 7 bases; nucleotides not matched to a gene: 8. The chain's CDR3 is CASSYGGDAGEQYF. CDR3 nucleotide sequence: TGTGCCAGCAGTTACGGGGGGGACGCTGGGGAGCAGTACTTC.

This clonotype appeared a few times. The genes are TRBV24-1 and TRBJ2-1; TRBD2 is a possible D gene (5 bases). Germline lookup yields CDR1 KGHDR and CDR2 SFDVKD. V was shortened by 0 bases and J by 1 base, with 6 bases between the two germline ends. The CDR3 runs 15 residues. The CDR3 region is CATSDLRGSYNEQFF. As DNA, the CDR3 is TGTGCCACCAGTGATTTGAGAGGGTCCTACAATGAGCAGTTCTTC.

This clonotype has at least ten counts. The rearrangement uses TRBV7-8 and TRBJ2-3; 8 positions match TRBD1. V lost 0 bases to trimming and J lost 8 bases; unmatched junction nucleotides: 13. Germline lookup yields CDR1 SGHVS and CDR2 FQNEAQ. The CDR3 loop spans 17 amino acids. The CDR3 loop is CASSLAEPRGLLGTQYF. CDR3 DNA sequence: TGTGCCAGCAGCTTAGCCGAACCCAGGGGGCTGTTGGGTACGCAGTATTTT.

Only a few counts were recorded for this clonotype. The CDR3 nucleotides are TGTGCCAGCAGCTTAGCTGGAGGGGTCGTTGCGACTTTCTTT. Protein sequence: CASSLAGGVVATFF. The chain is built from TRBV7-2 and TRBJ1-1, with D possibly being TRBD1 (5 bases). The CDR3 covers 14 residues. Germline V gene data show CDR1 as SGHTA and CDR2 as FQGNSA. The V end was cut by 0 bases, the J end by 12 bases, with 17 bases between.

Ten or more counts support this clonotype. The chain links TRBV20-1 to TRBJ2-1; 13 bases align to TRBD2. The CDR3 covers 13 residues. The V segment lost 3 bases and the J segment 7 bases; nucleotides outside the gene matches: 0. Germline CDR1 is DFQATT and CDR2 is SNEGSKA (reference sequence). The CDR3 region has the DNA TGCAGTGCTAGGGGACTAGCGGGGAATGAGCAGTTCTTC. Translated, it gives CSARGLAGNEQFF.

CDR3 sequence: CSARVGQAGHTGELFF. The CDR3 nucleotides read TGCAGTGCTAGAGTCGGTCAAGCAGGGCACACCGGGGAGCTGTTTTTT. The chain carries TRBV20-1 and TRBJ2-2; D possibly corresponds to TRBD1 (5 bases). The germline V gene has CDR1 DFQATT and CDR2 SNEGSKA (reference sequence). The CDR3 covers 16 residues. Trimming took off 1 base at V and 3 bases at J, with 15 bases between the two ends.

The chain has TRBV29-1 and TRBJ2-1; D might be TRBD1 (6 bases). Germline CDR1 is SQVTM and CDR2 is ANQGSEA. V was pared by 4 bases and J by 0 bases, with 13 bases between. The CDR3 has 15 amino acids. CDR3 in amino acids: CSVARQVYSYNEQFF. The CDR3 bases are TGCAGCGTTGCCCGACAGGTGTACTCCTACAATGAGCAGTTCTTC.

The chain couples TRBV5-1 to TRBJ2-7; D might be TRBD1 or TRBD2, each matching 5 bases. The germline V gene has CDR1 SGHRS and CDR2 YFSETQ. This CDR3 comprises 14 residues. Trimming took 4 bases from V and 5 from J, leaving 16 bases between them. Here the CDR3 DNA reads TGCGCCAGCAGCGGGCAGGGTAGCGTTCACGAGCAGTACTTC. It encodes CASSGQGSVHEQYF.

This chain links TRBV7-6 with TRBJ2-1; D is perhaps TRBD2 (6 bases). The germline gives CDR1 SGHVS, CDR2 FNYEAQ. Trimming removed 5 bases at V and 7 bases at J, with 18 bases between. CDR3 length: 15 amino acids. Here the CDR3 DNA reads TGTGCCAGCAGCCAACTAGCTGTCCCAAGGAATGAGCAGTTCTTC. It specifies CASSQLAVPRNEQFF.

With respect to this clonotype: The junction differs from germline at one of its ends, possibly a read error. This sequence joins TRBV20-1 and TRBJ2-3, with a tentative D call TRBD2 (5 bases). The CDR3 runs to 14 residues. Germline lookup yields CDR1 DFQATT and CDR2 SNEGSKA (reference sequence). CDR3 DNA: TGCAGTACTAGAGGGCCCGGCCACACAGATACGCAGTATTTT. This translates into CSTRGPGHTDTQYF.

This clonotype was seen many times. A junction boundary mismatches the germline segment, possibly from a read error. Here the CDR3 DNA reads TGTGCCAGCAGCTTGGTCAGTGGGTCTTACGAGCAGTACTTC. Translating gives CASSLVSGSYEQYF. This rearrangement joins TRBV5-1 to TRBJ2-7; unclear D gene. CDR1 and CDR2 from the germline V gene are SGHRS and YFSETQ. The CDR3 length is 14 residues.

The chain employs TRBV7-2 and TRBJ1-2; tentatively, D is TRBD1 (5 bases). Germline V lookup: CDR1 SGHTA, CDR2 FQGNSA. CDR3 length: 15 residues. Trimming shortened V by 9 bases and J by 4 bases, and 21 bases separated the two germline ends. Here the CDR3 reads CASSPIQRDGYGYTF. The CDR3 nucleotides are TGTGCCAGTAGCCCGATTCAGAGGGACGGCTATGGCTACACCTTC.

There are many counts of this clonotype. The CDR3 spells CASSLMEGREQYF. CDR3 DNA: TGTGCCAGCAGTTTAATGGAGGGTCGCGAGCAGTACTTC. J is TRBJ2-7 and V is TRBV12-3 or TRBV12-4; TRBD2 is a possible D gene (6 bases). The CDR3 loop spans 13 amino acids. Trimming pared 2 bases from V and 6 bases from J, leaving 11 bases between.

This clonotype was counted only a few times. V and J are TRBV10-3 and TRBJ1-5, with D hard to call. Germline assignment: CDR1 ENHRY and CDR2 SYGVKD. The CDR3 has 14 amino acids. Between the trimmed V and J ends, which lost 4 bases and 5 bases, there was a span of 12 bases. This CDR3 reads CAISAARIDQPQHF. DNA for the CDR3: TGTGCCATCAGTGCTGCCAGGATAGATCAGCCCCAGCATTTT.

The CDR3 coding sequence is TGCGCCAGCAGCCAAGATCCACTAGCGGGAGTTGCAGATACGCAGTATTTT. Its translation: CASSQDPLAGVADTQYF. The gene calls are TRBV4-3 and TRBJ2-3; TRBD2 matches at 11 bases. Germline CDR1 LGHNA, CDR2 YSLEER. The CDR3 is made up of 17 amino acids. V gave up 0 bases and J gave up 4 bases; unmatched junction bases: 6.